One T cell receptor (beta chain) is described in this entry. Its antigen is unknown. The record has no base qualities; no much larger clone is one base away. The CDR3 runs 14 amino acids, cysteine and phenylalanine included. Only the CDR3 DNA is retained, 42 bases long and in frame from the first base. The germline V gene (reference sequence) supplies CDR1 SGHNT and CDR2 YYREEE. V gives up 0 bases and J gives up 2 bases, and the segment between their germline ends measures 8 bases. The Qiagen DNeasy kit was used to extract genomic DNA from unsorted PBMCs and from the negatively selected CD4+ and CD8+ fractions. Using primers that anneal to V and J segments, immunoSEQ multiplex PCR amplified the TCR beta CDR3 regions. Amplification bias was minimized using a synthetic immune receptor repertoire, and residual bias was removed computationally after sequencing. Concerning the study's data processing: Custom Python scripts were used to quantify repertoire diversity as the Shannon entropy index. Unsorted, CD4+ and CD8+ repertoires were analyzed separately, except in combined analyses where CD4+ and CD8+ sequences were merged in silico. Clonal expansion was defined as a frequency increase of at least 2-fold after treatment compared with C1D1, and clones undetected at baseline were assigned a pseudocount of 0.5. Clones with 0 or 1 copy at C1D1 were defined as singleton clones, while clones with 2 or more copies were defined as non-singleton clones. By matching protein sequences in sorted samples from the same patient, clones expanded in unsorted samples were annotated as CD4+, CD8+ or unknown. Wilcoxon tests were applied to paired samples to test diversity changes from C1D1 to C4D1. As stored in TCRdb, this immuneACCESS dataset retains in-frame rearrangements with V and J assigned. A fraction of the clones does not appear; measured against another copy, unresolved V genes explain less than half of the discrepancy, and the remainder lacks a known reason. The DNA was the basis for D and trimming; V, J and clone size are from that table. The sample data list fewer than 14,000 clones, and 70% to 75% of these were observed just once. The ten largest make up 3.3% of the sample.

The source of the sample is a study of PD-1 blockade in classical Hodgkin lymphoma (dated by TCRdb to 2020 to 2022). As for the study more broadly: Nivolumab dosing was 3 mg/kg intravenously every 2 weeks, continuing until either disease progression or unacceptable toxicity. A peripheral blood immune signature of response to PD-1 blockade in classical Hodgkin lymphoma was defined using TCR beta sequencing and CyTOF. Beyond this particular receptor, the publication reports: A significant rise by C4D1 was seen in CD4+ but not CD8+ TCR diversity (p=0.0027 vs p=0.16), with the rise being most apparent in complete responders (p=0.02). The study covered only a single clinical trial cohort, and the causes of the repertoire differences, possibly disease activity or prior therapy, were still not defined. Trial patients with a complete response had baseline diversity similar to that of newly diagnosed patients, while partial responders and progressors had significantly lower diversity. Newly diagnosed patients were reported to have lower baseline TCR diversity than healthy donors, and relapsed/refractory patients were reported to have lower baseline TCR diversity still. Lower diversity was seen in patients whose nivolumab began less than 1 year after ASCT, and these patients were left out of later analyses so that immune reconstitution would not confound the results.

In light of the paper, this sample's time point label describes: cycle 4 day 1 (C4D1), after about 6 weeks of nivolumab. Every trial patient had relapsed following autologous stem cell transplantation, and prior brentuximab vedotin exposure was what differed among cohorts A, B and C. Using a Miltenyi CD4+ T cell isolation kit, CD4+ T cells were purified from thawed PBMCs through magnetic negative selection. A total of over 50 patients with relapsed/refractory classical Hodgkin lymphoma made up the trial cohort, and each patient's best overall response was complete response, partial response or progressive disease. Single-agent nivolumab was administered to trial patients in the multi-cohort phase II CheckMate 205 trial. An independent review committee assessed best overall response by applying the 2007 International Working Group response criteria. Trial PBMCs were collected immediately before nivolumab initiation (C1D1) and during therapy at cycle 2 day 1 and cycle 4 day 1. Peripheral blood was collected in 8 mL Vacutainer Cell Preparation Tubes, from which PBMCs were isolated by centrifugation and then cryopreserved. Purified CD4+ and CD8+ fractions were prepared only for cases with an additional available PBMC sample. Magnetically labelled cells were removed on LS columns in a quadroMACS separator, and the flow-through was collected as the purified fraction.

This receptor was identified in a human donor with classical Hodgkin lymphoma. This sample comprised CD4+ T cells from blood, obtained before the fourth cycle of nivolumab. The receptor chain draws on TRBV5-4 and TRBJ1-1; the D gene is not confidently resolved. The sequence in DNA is TGTGCCAGCAGCTTGGCCCGGGGAAACACTGAAGCTTTCTTT. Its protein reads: CASSLARGNTEAFF.